What follows is one T cell receptor (beta chain) and its context. The antigen is undetermined. The entry originates in a study of cytomegalovirus exposure and HLA in healthy donors. Study-wide results and limits: Reports indicated that the classifier achieved high specificity and sensitivity in diagnosing cytomegalovirus status. Whilst most TCR sequences proved rare, a subset of public TCRs occurred across many donors. According to the study, around 180 TCR beta chains were cytomegalovirus-associated.

Clones were read by immunoSEQ multiplex PCR, and TCRdb kept only the in-frame ones, dropping some. This sample yields about 60,000 clones, of which 90% are seen a single time; around 1.1% belongs to the top ten. Sequences were obtained from PBMCs. The TCR was taken from a man between 18 and 29 years old in good health and CMV-seronegative.

CDR3 in DNA: TGTGCCAGCAGCTTGCTAGGGAACACCGGGGAGCTGTTTTTT. Amino acids: CASSLLGNTGELFF. The J gene is TRBJ2-2, the V gene TRBV5-4; unclear D gene. Trimming removed 1 base at V and 1 base at J, with 5 bases between. CDR3 length: 14 residues. Germline V CDR1 and CDR2: SGHNT, YYREEE (reference sequence).